What follows are 3 T cell receptor beta chains derived from one specimen sequenced in a study of radiotherapy plus CTLA-4 blockade in lung cancer. Method: immunoSEQ multiplex PCR; TCRdb's copy keeps in-frame clones and lacks some. The table lists about 48,000 clones, roughly four fifths of them singletons. The sample here was peripheral blood, taken from a patient treated with radiotherapy plus ipilimumab. All receptors derive from a human donor with non-small cell lung cancer who had stable disease on radiotherapy plus ipilimumab.

This clone was seen a handful of times. The rearrangement links TRBV6-4 to TRBJ2-1; 10 bases match TRBD2. The V gene end was trimmed by 5 bases and the J gene end by 7 bases; junction bases not matched to a gene: 8. Germline V gene data show CDR1 as MRHNA and CDR2 as SNTAGT. This CDR3 has 15 amino acids. The CDR3, as DNA: TGTGCCAGCAGTTCCAGCGGGAGGGCCGGAAATGAGCAGTTCTTC. As protein: CASSSSGRAGNEQFF.

J is TRBJ2-2 and V is TRBV14; D not resolved. The CDR3 is 14 amino acids. Trimming left V 0 bases short and J 7 bases short, with 9 bases between. Germline V CDR1 and CDR2: SGHDN, FVKESK. CDR3 coding DNA: TGTGCCAGCAGCCAAGAACTTTTCGGCGGGGAGCTGTTTTTT. Translation: CASSQELFGGELFF.

The J gene is TRBJ2-1, the V gene TRBV10-3, with a weak D call TRBD2 (6 bases). The germline gives CDR1 ENHRY, CDR2 SYGVKD. This CDR3 has 15 amino acids. Trimming took 2 bases from V and 6 from J, leaving 14 bases between them. The CDR3, as DNA: TGTGCCATCAGTGAGCCGTCGGGAGCTGGCAATGAGCAGTTCTTC. It yields the protein CAISEPSGAGNEQFF.